The T cell receptor beta chain described here comes from a study of PD-1 blockade in classical Hodgkin lymphoma. Findings and caveats of the study: Reported findings placed baseline TCR diversity lower in newly diagnosed patients (compared with healthy donors).

Only one count was recorded for this clone. Its antigen remains unknown. Noted time point: newly diagnosed, previously untreated cHL patient sample. The authors purified CD4+ T cells from thawed PBMCs by magnetic negative selection. Untreated, newly diagnosed classical Hodgkin lymphoma PBMCs were used for comparison. Looked up from germline, CDR1 is GTSNPN and CDR2 is SVGIG (reference sequence). The CDR3 is made up of 14 amino acids. Germline trimming cut 0 bases from V and 6 bases from J; bases unmatched to any gene: 7. Here immunoSEQ multiplex PCR was the method, and the copy in TCRdb shows in-frame clones only, minus some. This table has about 22,000 clones, approximately 92% appearing once.

Sequencing input: CD4+ T cells from blood. This clonotype was sampled from a human donor with classical Hodgkin lymphoma. The chain links TRBV30 to TRBJ2-7, with 8 bases lining up with TRBD2. This CDR3 reads CAWSVGGGTREQYF. In DNA form, the CDR3 reads TGTGCCTGGAGTGTCGGCGGGGGGACCCGCGAGCAGTACTTC.